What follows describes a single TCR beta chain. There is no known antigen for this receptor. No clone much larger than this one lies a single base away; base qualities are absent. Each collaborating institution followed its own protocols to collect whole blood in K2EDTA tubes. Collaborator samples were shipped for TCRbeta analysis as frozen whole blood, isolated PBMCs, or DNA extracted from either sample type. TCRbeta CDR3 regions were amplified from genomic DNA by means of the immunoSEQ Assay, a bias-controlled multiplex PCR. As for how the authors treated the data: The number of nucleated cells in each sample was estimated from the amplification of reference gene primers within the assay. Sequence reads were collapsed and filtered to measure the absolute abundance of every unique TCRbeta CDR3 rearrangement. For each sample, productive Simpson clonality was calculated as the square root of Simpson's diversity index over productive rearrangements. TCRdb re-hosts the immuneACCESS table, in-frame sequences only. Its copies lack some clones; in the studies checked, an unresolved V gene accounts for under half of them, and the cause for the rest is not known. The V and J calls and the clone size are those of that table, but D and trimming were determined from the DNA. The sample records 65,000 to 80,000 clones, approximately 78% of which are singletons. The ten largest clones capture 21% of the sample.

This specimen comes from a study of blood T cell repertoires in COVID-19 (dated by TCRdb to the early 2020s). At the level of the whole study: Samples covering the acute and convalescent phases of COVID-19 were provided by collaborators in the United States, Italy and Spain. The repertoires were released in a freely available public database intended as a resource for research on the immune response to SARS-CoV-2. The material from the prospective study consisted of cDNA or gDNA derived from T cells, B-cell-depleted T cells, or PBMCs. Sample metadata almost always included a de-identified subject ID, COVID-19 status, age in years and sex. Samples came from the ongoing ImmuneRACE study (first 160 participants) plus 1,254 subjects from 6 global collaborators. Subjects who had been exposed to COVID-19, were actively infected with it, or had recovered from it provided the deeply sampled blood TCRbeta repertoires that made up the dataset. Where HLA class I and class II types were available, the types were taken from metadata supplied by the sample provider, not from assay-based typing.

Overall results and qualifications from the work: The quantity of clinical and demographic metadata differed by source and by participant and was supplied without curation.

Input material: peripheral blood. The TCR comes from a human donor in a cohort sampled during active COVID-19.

CDR3 reads: CASSAGGLAYEQYF. Read as DNA, the sequence is TGTGCCAGCAGCGCAGGAGGATTGGCCTACGAGCAGTACTTC. The chain is made from TRBV28 and TRBJ2-7, with TRBD2 as a weak D call on 5 bases. There are 14 amino acids in the CDR3, from cysteine to phenylalanine inclusive. CDR3 DNA is the only sequence kept; it has 42 bases, read in frame from the first base. V is cut by 6 bases and J by 2 bases, and the space between the germline ends is 14 bases. Taken from the germline V gene, the CDR1 and CDR2 loops are MDHEN and SYDVKM.